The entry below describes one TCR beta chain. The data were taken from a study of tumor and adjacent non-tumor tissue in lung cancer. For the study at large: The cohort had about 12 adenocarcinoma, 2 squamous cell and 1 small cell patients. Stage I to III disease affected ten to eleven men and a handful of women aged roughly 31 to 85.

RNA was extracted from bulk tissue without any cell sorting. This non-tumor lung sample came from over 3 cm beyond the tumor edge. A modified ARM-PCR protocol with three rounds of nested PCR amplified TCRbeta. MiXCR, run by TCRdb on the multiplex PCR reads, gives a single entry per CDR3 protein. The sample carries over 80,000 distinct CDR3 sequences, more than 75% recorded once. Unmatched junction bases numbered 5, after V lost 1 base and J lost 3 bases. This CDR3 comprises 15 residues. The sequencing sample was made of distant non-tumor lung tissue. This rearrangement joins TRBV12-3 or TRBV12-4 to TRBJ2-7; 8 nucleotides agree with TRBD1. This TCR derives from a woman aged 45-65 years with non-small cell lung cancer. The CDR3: CASSLGTGPNYEQYF. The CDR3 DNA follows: TGTGCCAGCAGTTTAGGGACAGGGCCAAACTACGAGCAGTACTTC.